The 26 T cell receptor beta chains given below trace back to one sample, sequenced in a study of T-cell reconstitution after alpha-beta-depleted transplantation in children. Unique molecular identifiers were used to barcode this TCRbeta library. TCRdb re-analysed the PCR reads in MiXCR, keeping a single row per CDR3 protein. The sample has tens of thousands of distinct CDR3 sequences, roughly 52% seen once. The sample was peripheral blood, taken before TCRalphabeta/CD19-depleted stem cell transplant. These receptors were taken from a boy under two years old with SCID, due to receive a stem cell transplant.

The gene calls are TRBV12-3 or TRBV12-4 and TRBJ1-6, with TRBD1 as a possible D gene (5 bases). This CDR3 comprises 14 residues. The V and J ends lost 6 bases and 11 bases respectively, with 17 bases between them. CDR3 coding DNA: TGTGCCAGCAGGAGGGACCGCGTAATGGCACCCCTCCACTTT. Translation: CASRRDRVMAPLHF.

This clonotype was seen many times. This chain uses TRBV19 with TRBJ1-6; 8 positions agree with TRBD1. CDR3 length equals 14 residues. Germline CDR1 LNHDA, CDR2 SQIVND (reference sequence). Losses at the gene ends were 2 bases for V and 9 bases for J; bases not matched to a gene: 3. CDR3 sequence: CASSIQGTGSPLHF. The CDR3 DNA reads TGTGCCAGTAGTATACAGGGGACAGGTTCACCCCTCCACTTT. The complete variable domain, with remaining parts taken from reference TRBV19 and TRBJ1-6, reads DGGITQSPKYLFRKEGQNVTLSCEQNLNHDAMYWYRQDPGQGLRLIYYSQIVNDFQKGDIAEGYSVSREKKESFPLTVTSAQKNPTAFYLCASSIQGTGSPLHFGNGTRLTVT.

The chain recombines TRBV5-1 with TRBJ2-7; D is uncertain. The V and J ends lost 0 bases and 0 bases respectively, with 13 bases between them. CDR1 and CDR2 from the germline V gene are SGHRS and YFSETQ. CDR3 length: 16 amino acids. CDR3 protein: CASSLEYPLSSYEQYF. In nucleotides, the CDR3 is TGCGCCAGCAGCTTGGAGTATCCGTTGAGCTCCTACGAGCAGTACTTC.

The table lists this clonotype with a few counts. This chain connects TRBV5-1 to TRBJ1-1; no clear D gene. Trimming cost V 2 bases and J 3 bases, with 11 bases left between them. The CDR3 runs 14 residues. The germline CDR1 and CDR2 sequences are SGHRS and YFSETQ. The CDR3: CASSFKGADTEAFF. For the CDR3, the DNA is TGCGCCAGCAGCTTCAAAGGAGCGGACACTGAAGCTTTCTTT.

This clonotype was found a few times. This chain links TRBV4-3 with TRBJ2-7; the D is unclear. V was shortened by 4 bases and J by 0 bases, with 10 bases between the two germline ends. Germline loops: CDR1 LGHNA, CDR2 YSLEER. This CDR3 region has 14 residues. CDR3 sequence reads: CASSLDWSSYEQYF. As DNA, the CDR3 is TGCGCCAGCAGCCTCGACTGGAGCTCCTACGAGCAGTACTTC.

CDR3 coding DNA: TGTGCCAGCAGCTTAGAGGGATACGACGGGGAGCTGTTTTTT. Its translation is CASSLEGYDGELFF. The chain is built from TRBV11-2 and TRBJ2-2; D is unclear. Germline loops: CDR1 SGHAT, CDR2 FQNNGV. The length of the CDR3 is 14 residues. V shed 0 bases and J shed 7 bases, with 9 bases lying between them. The complete variable domain, with remaining parts taken from reference TRBV11-2 and TRBJ2-2, reads EAGVAQSPRYKIIEKRQSVAFWCNPISGHATLYWYQQILGQGPKLLIQFQNNGVVDDSQLPKDRFSAERLKGVDSTLKIQPAKLEDSAVYLCASSLEGYDGELFFGEGSRLTVL.

J is TRBJ2-7 and V is TRBV4-3, with a possible D match to TRBD2 (5 bases). Germline V gene sequence: CDR1 LGHNA, CDR2 YSLEER. Trimming cost V 2 bases and J 2 bases, with 16 bases left between them. CDR3 length equals 16 residues. Here the CDR3 DNA reads TGCGCCAGCAGCCAACGCCGCACGGGAAAACCCTACGAGCAGTACTTC. Translation: CASSQRRTGKPYEQYF.

This chain joins TRBV7-7 and TRBJ2-2, with a possible D match to TRBD2 (5 bases). The CDR3 extends over 14 amino acids. Germline CDR1 is SSHAT and CDR2 is FNYEAQ (reference sequence). Here the CDR3 DNA reads TGTGCTAGCGAAGGGTTCGCGAACACCGGGGAGCTGTTTTTT. This gives the protein CASEGFANTGELFF.

This chain connects TRBV12-3 or TRBV12-4 to TRBJ2-5, with TRBD2 matching over 13 bases. The CDR3 loop spans 16 amino acids. The junction had 5 bases not matched to a gene; V was cut back by 6 bases and J by 1 base. CDR3 residues: CASSRTSGGRQETQYF. DNA for the CDR3: TGTGCCAGCAGCCGGACTAGCGGGGGCCGCCAAGAGACCCAGTACTTC.

This clonotype was seen many times. This chain connects TRBV7-2 to TRBJ2-5; possibly TRBD1 for D (6 bases). Germline CDR1 SGHTA, CDR2 FQGNSA. Trimming left V 1 base short and J 1 base short, with 10 bases between. The CDR3 spans 15 residues. CDR3 DNA sequence: TGTGCCAGCAGCTTAGTAAGGACAGTCCAAGAGACCCAGTACTTC. It is translated as CASSLVRTVQETQYF.

J is TRBJ2-7 and V is TRBV10-3; 7 positions agree with TRBD1. The CDR3 runs 13 residues. The trim removed 9 bases at V and 2 bases at J, leaving 7 bases unmatched. In germline, CDR1 is ENHRY, CDR2 SYGVKD. The CDR3: CAMSGTETYEQYF. The CDR3 nucleotides read TGTGCCATGTCCGGGACAGAAACCTACGAGCAGTACTTC.

The chain combines TRBV5-1 with TRBJ2-7, with 11 bases fitting TRBD2. There are 17 residues in the CDR3. Per the germline V gene, CDR1 is SGHRS and CDR2 is YFSETQ. V was pared by 3 bases and J by 5 bases, with 13 bases of the junction left unmatched. CDR3 bases: TGCGCCAGCAGCTCCCTCCTAGCGGGGGGCTTCAAGGACGAGCAGTACTTC. This gives the protein CASSSLLAGGFKDEQYF.

V gene TRBV3-1 combines with J gene TRBJ2-7; D remains unclear. Trimming shortened V by 5 bases and J by 2 bases, and 13 bases separated the two germline ends. This CDR3 comprises 14 residues. Germline values: CDR1 LGHDT, CDR2 YNNKEL (reference sequence). The CDR3 sequence is CASSNLGPPYEQYF. Written as DNA, the CDR3 is TGTGCCAGCAGCAATCTAGGCCCCCCCTACGAGCAGTACTTC.

The J gene is TRBJ2-1, the V gene TRBV4-1; no firm D call. V was pared by 0 bases and J by 7 bases, with 4 bases between. The CDR3 has 12 residues. Germline CDR1 reads MGHRA; CDR2 reads YSYEKL. CDR3 DNA sequence: TGCGCCAGCAGCCAAGATTTAAATGAGCAGTTCTTC. Translating gives CASSQDLNEQFF.

This clonotype was seen a few times. It is unclear where the CDR3 begins or ends on the DNA, so no DNA is shown, and the CDR3 is as TCRdb lists it. The CDR3 sequence is CASSPIAGVGQGAF. The chain couples TRBV7-9 to TRBJ2-5; the table calls TRBD1, which could not be checked here. CDR1 is SEHNR, CDR2 FQNEAQ, per germline (reference sequence). Termini included, the CDR3 measures 14 amino acids.

This clonotype was detected only a few times. The chain recombines TRBV20-1 with TRBJ2-1, with a possible D match to TRBD2 (6 bases). The ends were cut back, 0 bases at V and 0 bases at J, with 9 bases in the middle. CDR1 DFQATT and CDR2 SNEGSKA come from the germline V gene (reference sequence). The CDR3 is 15 residues long. CDR3 DNA sequence: TGCAGTGCTAGAGATCTAGCGAGCTCCTACAATGAGCAGTTCTTC. Residues: CSARDLASSYNEQFF.

Worth noting for this clonotype: This may come from a read error, since a much larger clone is one base off. The chain employs TRBV12-3 or TRBV12-4 and TRBJ2-2; D call uncertain. This CDR3 has 12 residues. With 4 bases removed from V and 3 bases from J, the gap between germline ends came to 3 bases. This CDR3 reads CASSYDTGELFF. CDR3 DNA: TGTGCCAGCAGTTATGACACCGGGGAGCTGTTTTTT.

The chain carries TRBV7-2 and TRBJ2-7; 9 nucleotides line up with TRBD1. Losses at the gene ends were 2 bases for V and 4 bases for J; bases not matched to a gene: 6. This CDR3 comprises 15 residues. In germline, CDR1 is SGHTA, CDR2 FQGNSA. This CDR3 is CASSLSSGQGYEQYF. DNA of the CDR3: TGTGCCAGCAGCTTATCCTCGGGACAGGGATACGAGCAGTACTTC.

On this clonotype: Relative to the germline gene, one junction end is altered; a read error may explain this. The CDR3 coding sequence is TGTGCCAGTAGTGCCGGGACAGCATCTACCTACGACCAGTACTTC. Translating gives CASSAGTASTYDQYF. The chain recombines TRBV19 with TRBJ2-7; 7 bases agree with TRBD1. This CDR3 comprises 15 residues. CDR1 is LNHDA and CDR2 is SQIVND in the germline V gene (reference sequence).

This clonotype was counted between two and nine times. The V gene is TRBV7-2, the J gene TRBJ2-2; 12 nucleotides line up with TRBD1. The germline gives CDR1 SGHTA, CDR2 FQGNSA. With 7 bases clipped from V and 5 bases from J, the junction kept 5 bases outside the gene matches. The length of the CDR3 is 15 residues. CDR3 in DNA: TGTGCCAGCACCGGGACAGGGGGCATTACCGGGGAGCTGTTTTTT. Translating it yields CASTGTGGITGELFF.

This chain joins TRBV20-1 and TRBJ2-5; 7 bases are a match to TRBD2. Trimming at V came to 5 bases and at J to 5 bases, leaving 8 bases not matched to a gene. Germline V CDR1 and CDR2: DFQATT, SNEGSKA (reference sequence). The CDR3 spans 13 residues. CDR3 region: CSAPTGGWETQYF. CDR3 DNA: TGCAGTGCTCCTACCGGGGGGTGGGAGACCCAGTACTTC.

The chain joins TRBV3-1 to TRBJ1-2; D is possibly TRBD1 (5 bases). CDR1 and CDR2 (germline): LGHDT, YNNKEL (reference sequence). Trimming left V 5 bases short and J 0 bases short, with 16 bases between. CDR3 length: 16 residues. The chain's CDR3 is CASSKLPGSANYGYTF. The CDR3 nucleotides are TGTGCCAGCAGCAAGTTGCCAGGGTCGGCTAACTATGGCTACACCTTC.

This clonotype was found a few times. The chain uses TRBV20-1 and TRBJ2-5, with D unclear. V was trimmed by 1 base and J by 2 bases, leaving 8 bases between them. The germline V gene has CDR1 DFQATT and CDR2 SNEGSKA (reference sequence). The CDR3 has 13 amino acids. The CDR3 DNA reads as TGCAGTGCTAGAGTTCCAGCACAAGAGACCCAGTACTTC. Translating it yields CSARVPAQETQYF.

The chain recombines TRBV9 with TRBJ2-1; the D gene is possibly TRBD2 (5 bases). This CDR3 region has 13 residues. Trimming cost V 2 bases and J 6 bases, with 9 bases left between them. The germline CDR1 and CDR2 sequences are SGDLS and YYNGEE. DNA for the CDR3: TGTGCCAGCAGCGTTCTGGGGAGCAATGAGCAGTTCTTC. It encodes CASSVLGSNEQFF.

The chain couples TRBV4-2 to TRBJ1-5; possible D gene TRBD1, 5 bases. Trimming removed 4 bases at V and 7 bases at J, with 14 bases between. Germline CDR1 LGHNA, CDR2 YNFKEQ. This CDR3 region has 14 residues. The CDR3 DNA sequence: TGTGCCAGCAGCCCAGACGGGAGGGGACAGCCCCAGCATTTT. This encodes CASSPDGRGQPQHF.

This clonotype was seen a few times. The rearrangement joins TRBV20-1 to TRBJ1-1; TRBD1 matches at 12 bases. V lost 2 bases and J lost 5; bases outside the gene matches: 3. The CDR3 runs to 14 residues. In germline, CDR1 is DFQATT, CDR2 SNEGSKA (reference sequence). Here the CDR3 DNA reads TGCAGTGCTAGATCGGGACAGGGGGCGACTGAAGCTTTCTTT. It codes for CSARSGQGATEAFF.